This record looks at one TCR beta chain sequence and its context. This clonotype was seen many times. The antigen it recognizes is unknown. Base-call qualities are not available, and no considerably larger clone is one nucleotide away. This entry comes from a study of CD8 T cells in ankylosing spondylitis (dated 2017 in TCRdb). Background for the entire study: The study set out to find disease-linked TCR variants by profiling T cell receptor beta repertoires in ankylosing spondylitis patients and healthy donors. The full study cohort was made up of about 24 ankylosing spondylitis patients and 108 healthy donors. Peripheral blood samples were taken, and synovial fluid was additionally collected from ankylosing spondylitis patients.

The paper's findings and limits, for the study overall: Significant enrichment of the disease-linked clones was reported in matched synovial fluid samples from ankylosing spondylitis patients. A CD8+ phenotype was shown by the disease-linked clones, which were found at relatively low frequencies in peripheral blood. Some TCR beta motif variants had previously been reported in synovial fluid and blood of reactive arthritis patients, which suggested common disease-initiation mechanisms. A TCR beta motif of several highly homologous amino acid variants appeared characteristic of blood from ankylosing spondylitis patients.

Reads for this sample came from an Illumina HiSeq 2500. Quantitative 5'-RACE with molecular barcodes was the method used to prepare the TCR beta libraries. The paper's data handling went like this. To identify disease-linked TCR variants, a new computational method was used, one built on a probabilistic model of VDJ rearrangement. Starting from the raw public reads, TCRdb applied fastp trimming at Q25, assembled clones with MiXCR and retained in-frame beta chains. Here each entry gathers all rows of one CDR3 protein and keeps the most common genes and DNA. TCRdb, not the original authors, processed these V and J calls. This sample lists some 250,000 distinct CDR3 sequences; around 9.1% were detected once. About 6.5% of the sample is held by the ten biggest clonotypes. The CDR3 spans 13 residues, from the cysteine through the phenylalanine. The kept DNA is CDR3 alone, 39 bases in frame from the first base. Via the germline V gene, CDR1 is MNHNS and CDR2 SASEGT. Trimming leaves V shorter by 8 bases and J shorter by 5 bases, with the junction holding 6 bases beyond the gene matches.

This clonotype was sampled from a male donor with ankylosing spondylitis or in good health (not recorded which). The sequencing sample was made of blood, either unsorted or a sorted T cell fraction (not recorded which). This chain is built from TRBV6-1 and TRBJ1-2; TRBD1 fits 9 bases in the junction. The DNA is as follows: TGTGCCAGCCGACAGGGGGATCTATATGGCTACACCTTC. Translated, it gives CASRQGDLYGYTF.